The next 11 T cell receptor beta chains were all read from a single sample in a study of CD8 T cells in Susac syndrome (dated by TCRdb to the late 2010s). The library was obtained by the immunoSEQ multiplex PCR assay. RNA was extracted with the RNeasy kit and roughly 0.5 to 1 ug was reverse transcribed using random hexamers. Clones were called with MiXCR by TCRdb after fastp trimmed the public reads at Q25, and only in-frame beta chains were retained. Entries that share a CDR3 protein sequence are merged under the most common genes and DNA. For this sample there are 200,000 to 250,000 distinct CDR3 sequences; roughly 93% appear just once. The ten most abundant clones make up around 0.16% of the sample. The specimen sequenced was CD4+ T cells from PBMCs. The source is a human donor with Susac syndrome.

This chain uses TRBV20-1 with TRBJ2-1; weak D call: TRBD2 (6 bases). Deletions cut 1 base from V and 3 bases from J, with 16 bases between. Germline assignment: CDR1 DFQATT and CDR2 SNEGSKA (reference sequence). The CDR3 sequence is 16 residues long. This chain's CDR3 is CSARAGGGAYYNEQFF. For the CDR3, the DNA is TGCAGTGCTAGAGCCGGTGGCGGGGCGTACTACAATGAGCAGTTCTTC.

The rearrangement links TRBV7-2 to TRBJ2-5; the D is unclear. This CDR3 comprises 15 residues. The ends were cut back, 7 bases at V and 3 bases at J, with 18 bases in the middle. Germline V lookup: CDR1 SGHTA, CDR2 FQGNSA. This CDR3 is CASTPTLSPEETQYF. Here the CDR3 DNA reads TGTGCCAGCACTCCAACCCTGTCCCCCGAAGAGACCCAGTACTTC.

This clonotype was picked up one time. CDR3 loop: CASSLVTGAHEQYF. For the CDR3, the DNA is TGTGCCAGCAGCTTAGTGACGGGGGCCCACGAGCAGTACTTC. The V gene is TRBV7-9, the J gene TRBJ2-7, with D possibly called TRBD1 or TRBD2 (6 bases each). The CDR3 covers 14 residues. V lost 1 base and J 5 bases, leaving 12 bases between the germline ends. CDR1 and CDR2 from the germline V gene are SEHNR and FQNEAQ (reference sequence).

This sequence joins TRBV29-1 and TRBJ2-7; the match to TRBD1 covers 10 bases. The CDR3 runs to 12 residues. Looked up from germline, CDR1 is SQVTM and CDR2 is ANQGSEA. Unmatched junction bases numbered 4, after V lost 6 bases and J lost 5 bases. This CDR3 reads CSVGQGDHEQYF. CDR3 coding DNA: TGCAGCGTCGGACAGGGGGACCACGAGCAGTACTTC.

The chain recombines TRBV5-4 with TRBJ2-1; 14 bases fit TRBD2. Germline CDR1 SGHNT, CDR2 YYREEE (reference sequence). Trimming at V came to 4 bases and at J to 11 bases, leaving 11 bases not matched to a gene. CDR3 length: 16 amino acids. The CDR3 bases are TGTGCCAGCAGCCCCTCATCGACTAGCGGGGGGGAACAGCAGTTCTTC. It yields the protein CASSPSSTSGGEQQFF.

This clonotype was found once. The CDR3 DNA follows: TGCAGTGCTAGCATTACAGGGATCTACACCTTC. Translating gives CSASITGIYTF. The chain has TRBV20-1 and TRBJ1-2, with D possibly matching TRBD1 (6 bases). The CDR3 extends over 11 amino acids. Trimming pared 3 bases from V and 10 bases from J, leaving 12 bases between. Germline V CDR1 and CDR2: DFQATT, SNEGSKA (reference sequence).

The J gene is TRBJ2-6, the V gene TRBV19, with a tentative D call TRBD1 (6 bases). The CDR3 runs to 15 residues. V lost 5 bases to trimming and J lost 3 bases, with 11 bases between them. Germline assignment: CDR1 LNHDA and CDR2 SQIVND (reference sequence). In nucleotides, the CDR3 is TGTGCCAGTAGTGTACACAGGGATGGGGCCAACGTCCTGACTTTC. Its protein is CASSVHRDGANVLTF.

The J gene is TRBJ1-3, the V gene TRBV6-5; D call uncertain. With 6 bases removed from V and 0 bases from J, the gap between germline ends came to 12 bases. The CDR3 contains 15 residues. CDR1 and CDR2 (germline): MNHEY, SVGAGI. The CDR3 reads CASSSQPASGNTIYF. DNA for the CDR3: TGTGCCAGCAGCTCCCAACCGGCCTCTGGAAACACCATATATTTT.

This chain uses TRBV30 with TRBJ1-5, with D possibly matching TRBD1 (6 bases). Germline assignment: CDR1 GTSNPN and CDR2 SVGIG (reference sequence). Trimming cost V 1 base and J 7 bases, with 14 bases left between them. The CDR3 extends over 14 amino acids. Written as DNA, the CDR3 is TGTGCCTGGAGTGAGGGGGGGTCGGGGCAGCCCCAGCATTTT. It codes for CAWSEGGSGQPQHF.

This clonotype was found once. The chain employs TRBV5-1 and TRBJ2-1; TRBD2 is a possible D gene (6 bases). V was cut by 1 base and J by 9 bases, with 17 bases left in between. CDR1 is SGHRS and CDR2 is YFSETQ in the germline V gene. This CDR3 contains 15 residues. CDR3 amino acids: CASSLSASAEGEQFF. The CDR3 DNA is TGCGCCAGCAGCTTGTCGGCTAGCGCTGAGGGTGAGCAGTTCTTC.

This clonotype turned up a few times. The chain employs TRBV30 and TRBJ2-2; weak D call: TRBD1 (6 bases). In germline, CDR1 is GTSNPN, CDR2 SVGIG (reference sequence). There are 12 residues in the CDR3. Trimming pared 4 bases from V and 3 bases from J, leaving 6 bases between. In DNA form, the CDR3 reads TGTGCCTGGAAGGGGGACACCGGGGAGCTGTTTTTT. Translation: CAWKGDTGELFF.